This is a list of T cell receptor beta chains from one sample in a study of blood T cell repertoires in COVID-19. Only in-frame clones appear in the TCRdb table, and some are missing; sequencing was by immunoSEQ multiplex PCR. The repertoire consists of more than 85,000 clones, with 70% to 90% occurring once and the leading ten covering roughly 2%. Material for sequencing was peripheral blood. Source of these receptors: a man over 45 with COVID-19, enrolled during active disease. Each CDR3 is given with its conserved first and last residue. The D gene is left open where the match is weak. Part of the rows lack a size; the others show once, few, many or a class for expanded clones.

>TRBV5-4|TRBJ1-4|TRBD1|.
TGTGCCAGCAGCCCTGACAGGGGGGATGAAAAACTGTTTTTT
CASSPDRGDEKLFF
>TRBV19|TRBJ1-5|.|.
TGTGCCAGTAGTTATGCCTCCGGGGGCAATCAGCCCCAGCATTTT
CASSYASGGNQPQHF
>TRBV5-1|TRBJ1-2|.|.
TGCGCCAGCAGCTTGGAGGGGGACTATGGCTACACCTTC
CASSLEGDYGYTF
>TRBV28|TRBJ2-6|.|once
TGTGCCAGCACCCTAGCTGGGGCCAACGTCCTGACTTTC
CASTLAGANVLTF
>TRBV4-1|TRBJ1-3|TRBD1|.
TGCGCCAGCAGCCAACCGACAGGGTCTGGAAACACCATATATTTT
CASSQPTGSGNTIYF
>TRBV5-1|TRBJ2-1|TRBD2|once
TGCGCCAGCAGTAAAAAGACTAGCGGGACCAACAATGAGCAGTTCTTC
CASSKKTSGTNNEQFF
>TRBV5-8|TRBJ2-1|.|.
TGTGCCAGCAGCCCTTATACGGGTCATGAGCAGTTCTTC
CASSPYTGHEQFF
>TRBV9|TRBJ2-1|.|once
TGTGCCAGCAGCGACAGTTTAAATGAGCAGTTCTTC
CASSDSLNEQFF
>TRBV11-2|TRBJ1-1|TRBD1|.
TGTGCCAGCAGCGCTCGGACAGGGCGGAGGGGGACTGAAGCTTTCTTT
CASSARTGRRGTEAFF
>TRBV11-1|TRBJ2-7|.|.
TGTGCCAGCAGCTTAGCCTGGGACACCGCCTACGAGCAGTACTTC
CASSLAWDTAYEQYF
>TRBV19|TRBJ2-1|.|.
TGTGCCAGTAGTACCCTTAAAAAGGACAGAAAGAGGTCTGAGCAGTTCTTC
CASSTLKKDRKRSEQFF
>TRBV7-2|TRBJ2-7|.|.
TGTGCCAGCAGCTTAGATGGGCAAGGCGAGCAGTACTTC
CASSLDGQGEQYF
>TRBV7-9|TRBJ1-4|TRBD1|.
TGTGCCAGCAGCTTAATAGGGACAGGGGGCGAAAAACTGTTTTTT
CASSLIGTGGEKLFF
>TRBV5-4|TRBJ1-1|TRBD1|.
TGTGCCAGCAGCAGAGGGGGCGGTTTTACGGACACTGAAGCTTTCTTT
CASSRGGGFTDTEAFF
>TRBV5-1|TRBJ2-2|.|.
TGCGCCAGCAGCTTAGGGGGTCCCACCGGGGAGCTGTTTTTT
CASSLGGPTGELFF
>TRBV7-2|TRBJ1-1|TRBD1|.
TGTGCCAGCAGGACAGGGGGCCAGAACACTGAAGCTTTCTTT
CASRTGGQNTEAFF
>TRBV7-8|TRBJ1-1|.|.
TGTGCCAGCAGCCCGAGAGGTCGGGGGGCAAACACTGAAGCTTTCTTT
CASSPRGRGANTEAFF
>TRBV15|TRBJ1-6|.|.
TGTGCCACCAGCAGAGATTGGGAGTCACCCCTCCACTTT
CATSRDWESPLHF
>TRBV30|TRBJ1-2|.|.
TGTGCCTGGATGTGGGGCGTGGGCGGCTACACCTTC
CAWMWGVGGYTF
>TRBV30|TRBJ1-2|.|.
TGTGCCTGGCGAAGAGCTAACTATGGCTACACCTTC
CAWRRANYGYTF
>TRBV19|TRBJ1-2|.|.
TGTGCCAGTAGCAAGACAGGAGCCTATGGCTACACCTTC
CASSKTGAYGYTF
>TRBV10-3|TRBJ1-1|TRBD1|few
TGTGCCATCAGTCCAACAGGGGGGAAGAACACTGAAGCTTTCTTT
CAISPTGGKNTEAFF
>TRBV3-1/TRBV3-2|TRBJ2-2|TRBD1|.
TGTGCCAGCAGACAACAGGGGGCGACCGGGGAGCTGTTTTTT
CASRQQGATGELFF
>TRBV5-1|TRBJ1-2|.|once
TGCGCCAGCAGCTTGCAGGGCACGCTTGATGACTACACCTTC
CASSLQGTLDDYTF
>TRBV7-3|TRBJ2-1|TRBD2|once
TGTGCCAGCAGCTCGGGCGGGGGTACCTACAATGAGCAGTTCTTC
CASSSGGGTYNEQFF
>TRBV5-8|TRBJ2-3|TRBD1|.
TGTGCCAGCAGCGGGACAGTTGAGGATACGCAGTATTTT
CASSGTVEDTQYF
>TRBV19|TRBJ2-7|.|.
TGTGCCAGTAGCCTGTCCCTAGGACGGACTCTCTACGAGCAGTACTTC
CASSLSLGRTLYEQYF
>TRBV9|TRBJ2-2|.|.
TGTGCCAGCAGCGTAGAACAAGACACCGGGGAGCTGTTTTTT
CASSVEQDTGELFF
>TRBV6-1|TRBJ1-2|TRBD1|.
TGTGCCAGCAGTGAAACAGGGGTGTTCTATGGCTACACCTTC
CASSETGVFYGYTF
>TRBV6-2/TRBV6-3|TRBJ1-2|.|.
TGTGCCAGCAGTTACCCCTATGGGGCCTCTCTTTCTTATGGCTACACCTTC
CASSYPYGASLSYGYTF
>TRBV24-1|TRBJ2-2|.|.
TGTGCCACCAGTGATTTGGACGGAGCCACCGGGGAGCTGTTTTTT
CATSDLDGATGELFF
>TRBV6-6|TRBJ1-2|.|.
TGTGCCAGCAGTCCCGGGGGCTATGGCTACACCTTC
CASSPGGYGYTF
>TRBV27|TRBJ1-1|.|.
TGTGCCAGCAGTTTCAACAGGCTAATGATGAGTGGGAAGGGAACTGAAGCTTTCTTT
CASSFNRLMMSGKGTEAFF
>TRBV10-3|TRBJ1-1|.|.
TGTGCCATCAGCGCGAATATGGACACTGAAGCTTTCTTT
CAISANMDTEAFF
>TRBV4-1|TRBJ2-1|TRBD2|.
TGCGCCAGCAGCCAAGGGACTAGCGGGGGTTACAATGAGCAGTTCTTC
CASSQGTSGGYNEQFF
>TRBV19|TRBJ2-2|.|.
TGTGCCAGTATTGTGGGGCAGGGCAGCACCGGGGAGCTGTTTTTT
CASIVGQGSTGELFF